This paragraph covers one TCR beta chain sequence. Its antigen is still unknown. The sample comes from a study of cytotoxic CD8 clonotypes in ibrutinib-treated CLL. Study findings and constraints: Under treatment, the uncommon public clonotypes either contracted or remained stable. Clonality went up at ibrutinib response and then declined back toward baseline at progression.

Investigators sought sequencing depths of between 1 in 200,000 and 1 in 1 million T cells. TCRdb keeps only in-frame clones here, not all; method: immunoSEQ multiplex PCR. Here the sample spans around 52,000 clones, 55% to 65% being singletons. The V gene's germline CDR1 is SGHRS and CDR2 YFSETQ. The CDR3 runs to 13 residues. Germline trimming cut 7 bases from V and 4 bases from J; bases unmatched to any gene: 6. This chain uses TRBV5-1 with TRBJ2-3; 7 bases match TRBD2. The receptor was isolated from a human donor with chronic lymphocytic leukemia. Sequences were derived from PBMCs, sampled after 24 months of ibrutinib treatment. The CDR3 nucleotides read TGCGCCAGCCGAGGGAGGGCCCCAGATACGCAGTATTTT. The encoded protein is CASRGRAPDTQYF.